Shown below are 14 T cell receptor beta chains from a single sample sequenced in a study of molecular identifiers for immune sequencing clone quantification. TCRdb used MiXCR to reprocess the PCR reads, holding one entry per CDR3 protein. The sample lists approximately 500,000 distinct CDR3 sequences; 20% to 25% were seen once. The material sequenced was naive CD8+ T cells from blood, with Jurkat cell RNA spiked in. Subset given: FACS-sorted CD8+CD4-CCR7+CD45RA+ naive T cells. Receptors originate from a human donor in good health. Some libraries in this study had Jurkat cell RNA spiked in.

Ten or more counts support this clonotype. V gene TRBV12-3 or TRBV12-4 combines with J gene TRBJ1-1, with no clear D. The CDR3 runs to 11 residues. V gave up 6 bases and J gave up 3 bases, with 5 bases separating them. The CDR3 DNA sequence: TGTGCCAGCAGCCGGGACACTGAAGCTTTCTTT. The encoded protein is CASSRDTEAFF.

The rearrangement links TRBV29-1 to TRBJ2-7, with 7 bases fitting TRBD1. The CDR3 is 14 amino acids. V trimming: 2 bases; J trimming: 0 bases; junction bases outside the gene matches: 4. Germline CDR1 reads SQVTM; CDR2 reads ANQGSEA. The CDR3 here is CSVEISGGSYEQYF. CDR3 coding DNA: TGCAGCGTTGAAATCTCAGGGGGCTCCTACGAGCAGTACTTC.

Worth noting for this clonotype: A read error is possible here, since a much larger clone lies one base away. The chain couples TRBV28 to TRBJ1-1; no clear D. CDR1 MDHEN and CDR2 SYDVKM come from the germline V gene. Trimming pared 5 bases from V and 6 bases from J, leaving 10 bases between. This CDR3 comprises 12 residues. The CDR3 DNA reads TGTGCCAGCAGTCCAAGTAACGCTGAAGCTTTCTTT. This sequence encodes CASSPSNAEAFF.

Points on this clonotype: This may come from a read error, since a much larger clone is one base off. The V gene is TRBV4-1, the J gene TRBJ2-7, with D perhaps TRBD1 or TRBD2 (5 bases each). V lost 5 bases and J 2 bases, leaving 16 bases between the germline ends. Germline loops: CDR1 MGHRA, CDR2 YSYEKL. This CDR3 region has 15 residues. The CDR3 nucleotides are TGCGCCAGCAGCGACGGGGCAGGGAAAGCCTACGAGCAGTACTTC. Translating it yields CASSDGAGKAYEQYF.

A word on this clonotype: A much larger clone differs by one base, so this may be a read error. DNA for the CDR3: TGTGCCATCAGCAAAATCCCGGGATCGGGCACAGATACGCAGTATTTT. Translating it yields CAISKIPGSGTDTQYF. The chain carries TRBV21-1 and TRBJ2-3; TRBD1 is taken as the D call from the table, unchecked against the DNA. TRBV21-1 is a documented pseudogene. The CDR3 has 16 residues.

This clonotype was counted a few times. V usage is TRBV5-6 and J usage is TRBJ2-7; D perhaps matches TRBD2 (7 bases). Looked up from germline, CDR1 is SGHDT and CDR2 is YYEEEE. Trimming cost V 6 bases and J 4 bases, with 17 bases left between them. CDR3 length: 14 amino acids. The CDR3, as DNA: TGTGCCAGCACCATCCGGGGAGGGGGTTACGAGCAGTACTTC. This translates into CASTIRGGGYEQYF.

The CDR3 sequence is CASNLAAHYEQYF. The CDR3 DNA is TGTGCCAGCAACCTAGCGGCACACTACGAGCAGTACTTC. V is TRBV2 and J is TRBJ2-7; TRBD2 matches at 7 bases. V trimming: 7 bases; J trimming: 3 bases; junction bases outside the gene matches: 6. The CDR3 spans 13 residues. Germline loops: CDR1 SNHLY, CDR2 FYNNEI.

This clonotype was seen repeatedly, ten times or more. This chain connects TRBV6-2 or TRBV6-3 to TRBJ2-4; 8 nucleotides line up with TRBD1. V lost 7 bases to trimming and J lost 1 base; unmatched junction nucleotides: 9. The CDR3 consists of 16 residues. Germline lookup yields CDR1 MNHEY and CDR2 SVGEGT. The CDR3, as DNA: TGTGCCAGCACCAAAGACAGGGGTAGCGCCAAAAACATTCAGTACTTC. It encodes CASTKDRGSAKNIQYF.

This clonotype was picked up a small number of times. The V gene is TRBV10-3, the J gene TRBJ2-7, with D maybe TRBD1 (6 bases). Trimming shortened V by 3 bases and J by 1 base, and 13 bases separated the two germline ends. The germline V gene encodes CDR1 ENHRY and CDR2 SYGVKD. The CDR3 loop spans 15 amino acids. In DNA, the CDR3 is TGTGCCATCAGTGACGACAGGCGACGGTCCTACGAGCAGTACTTC. It translates to CAISDDRRRSYEQYF.

Many counts were recorded for this clonotype. The CDR3 region is CASRRQSTYEQYF. DNA for the CDR3: TGTGCCAGCAGGCGACAGAGCACCTACGAGCAGTACTTC. This rearrangement joins TRBV6-5 to TRBJ2-7; perhaps TRBD1 as D (5 bases). Germline CDR1 is MNHEY and CDR2 is SVGAGI. The CDR3 is made up of 13 amino acids. The germline V and J ends were trimmed by 6 bases and 2 bases, with 11 bases remaining between them.

The V and J genes are TRBV7-6 and TRBJ1-4; possibly TRBD1 for D (5 bases). Germline lookup yields CDR1 SGHVS and CDR2 FNYEAQ. CDR3 length: 16 residues. Trimming took 5 bases from V and 4 from J, leaving 17 bases between them. The CDR3 DNA reads as TGTGCCAGCAGCAACTCAGACAGCCTCCTTAATGAAAAACTGTTTTTT. It codes for CASSNSDSLLNEKLFF.

This clonotype was seen ten or more times. This chain links TRBV5-4 with TRBJ1-1, with 8 bases aligning to TRBD1. Germline V lookup: CDR1 SGHNT, CDR2 YYREEE (reference sequence). The CDR3 is 15 residues long. J gave up 0 bases and V 4 bases, and 5 bases lay outside the gene matches. CDR3 DNA: TGTGCCAGCAGCCGACGACAGGGGCTGAACACTGAAGCTTTCTTT. This translates into CASSRRQGLNTEAFF.

V gene TRBV20-1 combines with J gene TRBJ2-5; D gene ambiguous. This CDR3 contains 14 residues. The germline V and J ends were trimmed by 0 bases and 2 bases, with 10 bases remaining between them. Per germline, CDR1 DFQATT and CDR2 SNEGSKA (reference sequence). CDR3 region: CSARDRRIQETQYF. Here the CDR3 DNA reads TGCAGTGCTAGAGATCGGCGGATACAAGAGACCCAGTACTTC.

In this sample, this clonotype turned up many times. This sequence joins TRBV7-9 and TRBJ2-5; 12 bases are a match to TRBD2. This CDR3 has 16 amino acids. The V gene end was trimmed by 5 bases and the J gene end by 2 bases; junction bases not matched to a gene: 6. Germline V gene data show CDR1 as SEHNR and CDR2 as FQNEAQ (reference sequence). The CDR3 loop reads CASSQTSGRYQETQYF. The CDR3, as DNA: TGTGCCAGCAGCCAAACTAGCGGGAGGTATCAAGAGACCCAGTACTTC.